The rows below give T cell receptor beta chains drawn from one sample of a study of blood T cell repertoires in COVID-19. Profiled with immunoSEQ multiplex PCR; TCRdb holds only in-frame clones, not every one. The data hold roughly 300,000 clones, with 85% observed a single time. Material for sequencing was peripheral blood. These receptors were taken from a human donor in a cohort sampled during active COVID-19. CDR3s include the opening cysteine and the closing phenylalanine or tryptophan. Fields, in order: clone size, J gene, V gene, D gene, CDR3 DNA, CDR3 protein. A D gene is named only where the DNA matches it firmly. Clone size is stated in some rows and not others, as once, few, many or a class when expanded.

>once|TRBJ2-1|TRBV18|NA
TGTGCCAGCTTACCCGTACAGAGCTCCTACAATGAGCAGTTCTTC
CASLPVQSSYNEQFF
>NA|TRBJ1-3|TRBV6-5|NA
TGTGCCAGCAGTTACTCGTCGGCGGGCACCATATATTTT
CASSYSSAGTIYF
>NA|TRBJ2-1|TRBV5-1|NA
TGCGCCAGCAGCTTAAGCCAGGGGTTAAGCTCGGTCTTC
CASSLSQGLSSVF
>NA|TRBJ2-3|TRBV9|NA
TGTGCCAGCAGCGCCCGACAGTTCACAGATACGCAGTATTTT
CASSARQFTDTQYF
>NA|TRBJ1-6|TRBV9|TRBD1
TGTGCCAGCAGCCCCCCCGGACAGGGGAGTTCACCCCTCCACTTT
CASSPPGQGSSPLHF
>NA|TRBJ1-4|TRBV28|NA
TGTGCCAGCAGTGCGCCTGCAACTAATGAAAAACTGTTTTTT
CASSAPATNEKLFF
>NA|TRBJ2-3|TRBV5-1|TRBD2
TGCGCCAGCAGCTTGGCCGGACTAGTGGCAGATACGCAGTATTTT
CASSLAGLVADTQYF
>NA|TRBJ2-4|TRBV5-4|TRBD2
TGTGCCAGCAGCTCGCCACTAGCGGGGCTAGCCAAAAACATTCAGTACTTC
CASSSPLAGLAKNIQYF
>few|TRBJ1-6|TRBV27|NA
TGTGCCAGCAGTGAAATACAGGGCTCCTATAATTCACCCCTCCACTTT
CASSEIQGSYNSPLHF
>NA|TRBJ1-2|TRBV20-1|NA
TGCAGTGCTTCCACCGGGACAAGCTACACCTTC
CSASTGTSYTF
>NA|TRBJ1-2|TRBV30|NA
TGTGCCGGAACATCGACGTTAGCCTACACCTTC
CAGTSTLAYTF
>once|TRBJ2-7|TRBV19|TRBD2
TGTGCCAGTAGTGCGGGACTAGCGGGACTCGAGCAGTACTTC
CASSAGLAGLEQYF
>NA|TRBJ2-7|TRBV5-1|NA
TGCGCCAGCAGCTTGGCCCCCACCGGTTACGAGCAGTACTTC
CASSLAPTGYEQYF
>NA|TRBJ2-4|TRBV5-8|TRBD1
TGTGCCAGCAGCTTGTTACAGGGGCAGTACTTC
CASSLLQGQYF
>once|TRBJ2-2|TRBV2|NA
TGTGCCAGCAGGCCAGACATCGCCGGGGAGCTGTTTTTT
CASRPDIAGELFF
>NA|TRBJ1-1|TRBV6-6|NA
TGTGCCAGCGGGACCGGGAGGGGTAACACTGAAGCTTTCTTT
CASGTGRGNTEAFF
>NA|TRBJ2-2|TRBV6-1|NA
TGTGCCAGCAGTGAAGGGCCCTCTGGGAACACCGGGGAGCTGTTTTTT
CASSEGPSGNTGELFF
>NA|TRBJ2-2|TRBV6-5|NA
TGTGCCAGTGAGAGGAACCGGAACACCGGGGAGCTGTTTTTT
CASERNRNTGELFF
>once|TRBJ2-3|TRBV18|NA
TGTGCCAGCTCATCCCTCCAGCTAGGTGTTTCCCGCACAGATACGCAGTATTTT
CASSSLQLGVSRTDTQYF
>NA|TRBJ2-1|TRBV27|NA
TGTGCCAGCAGGCCCGGACAGCCCTCCTACAATGAGCAGTTCTTC
CASRPGQPSYNEQFF
>NA|TRBJ1-2|TRBV19|NA
TGTGCCAGTAGCTTGACAGGCCGCTATGGCTACACCTTC
CASSLTGRYGYTF